This T cell receptor (beta chain) was captured by sequencing in a study of blood T cell repertoires in COVID-19. For the study at large: Samples came from the United States, Italy and Spain, spanning acute and convalescent COVID-19. Sources were T cells, B-cell-depleted T cells, or PBMCs; the material itself was cDNA or gDNA.

Authors' data handling: Reference gene primer amplification gave nucleated cell count estimates. Profiling relied on immunoSEQ multiplex PCR, and the TCRdb table lists in-frame clones only, not all of them. D and trimming come from the DNA, and the V and J calls and clone size come from that table. The sample includes approximately 140,000 clones, approximately 80% of them seen just once. Germline V CDR1 and CDR2: SGHAT, FQNNGV. The CDR3 extends over 14 amino acids. Trimming removed 3 bases at V and 3 bases at J, with 11 bases between. The chain employs TRBV11-2 and TRBJ1-1, with D unresolved. The origin of this receptor is a man aged 35-49 years with active or convalescent COVID-19. Specimen: peripheral blood. The CDR3: CASSFSDIHTEAFF. DNA of the CDR3: TGTGCCAGCAGCTTCTCTGACATTCACACTGAAGCTTTCTTT.